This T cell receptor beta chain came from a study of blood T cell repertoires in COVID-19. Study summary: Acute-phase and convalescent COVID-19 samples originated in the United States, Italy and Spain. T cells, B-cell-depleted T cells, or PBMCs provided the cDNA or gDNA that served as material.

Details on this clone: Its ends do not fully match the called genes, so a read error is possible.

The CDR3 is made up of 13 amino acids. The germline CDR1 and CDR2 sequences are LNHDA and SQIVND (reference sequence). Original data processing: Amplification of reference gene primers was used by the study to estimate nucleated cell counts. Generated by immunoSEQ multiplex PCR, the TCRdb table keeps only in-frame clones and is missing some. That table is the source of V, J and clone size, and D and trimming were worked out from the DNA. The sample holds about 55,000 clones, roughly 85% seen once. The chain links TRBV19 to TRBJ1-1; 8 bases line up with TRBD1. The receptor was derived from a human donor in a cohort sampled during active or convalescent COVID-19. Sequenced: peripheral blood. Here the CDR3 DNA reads TGTGCCAGTTCTATCCAGGGGGCGGGCCCACTCGGCTTT. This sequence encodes CASSIQGAGPLGF.